A single sample is the source of the 21 T cell receptor beta chains below, sequenced in a study of CD8 T cells in ankylosing spondylitis. The antigens for these receptors are not known. TCRdb re-called the 5' RACE reads through MiXCR, storing one row per CDR3 protein. Here the sample spans 130,000 or so distinct CDR3 sequences, 15% to 20% being singletons. The study's findings and limits: Characteristic, it appeared, of ankylosing spondylitis blood was a TCR beta motif of seven or eight highly homologous variants.

Sequencing input: blood, either unsorted or a sorted T cell fraction (not recorded which). These receptors came from a male donor with ankylosing spondylitis.

This clonotype was seen more than once but under ten times. The V call is TRBV28, the J call TRBJ2-3; the D gene is possibly TRBD2 (6 bases). V lost 6 bases, J lost 5 bases, and 21 bases lay in between. CDR1 and CDR2 from the germline V gene are MDHEN and SYDVKM. This CDR3 is built from 16 residues. CDR3 sequence reads: CASSPSALRLVDTQYF. Here the CDR3 DNA reads TGTGCCAGCAGCCCTAGTGCTCTTCGACTAGTAGATACGCAGTATTTT.

This clonotype was recorded a few times. The rearrangement uses TRBV7-3 and TRBJ2-3; D unclear. Looked up from germline, CDR1 is SGHTA and CDR2 is FQGTGA. Trimming took off 6 bases at V and 2 bases at J, with 9 bases between the two ends. This CDR3 comprises 13 residues. The CDR3 DNA reads TGTGCCAGCAGTCTTCAGGCCACAGATACGCAGTATTTT. Residues: CASSLQATDTQYF. The whole variable domain, filled in from reference TRBV7-3 and TRBJ2-3, reads GAGVSQTPSNKVTEKGKYVELRCDPISGHTALYWYRQSLGQGPEFLIYFQGTGAADDSGLPNDRFFAVRPEGSVSTLKIQRTERGDSAVYLCASSLQATDTQYFGPGTRLTVL.

The genes are TRBV27 and TRBJ2-7; tentatively, D is TRBD1 (5 bases). This CDR3 region has 11 residues. Germline V gene lookup returns CDR1 MNHEY and CDR2 SMNVEV (reference sequence). The V gene lost 4 bases and the J gene lost 7 bases, with 8 bases spanning the gap. The CDR3 sequence: CASSYGQEQYF. The CDR3 coding sequence is TGTGCCAGCAGTTACGGACAAGAGCAGTACTTC.

This clonotype occurred a few times. The chain recombines TRBV29-1 with TRBJ2-7, with D maybe TRBD2 (6 bases). The CDR3 covers 15 residues. Germline V gene sequence: CDR1 SQVTM, CDR2 ANQGSEA. With 7 bases removed from V and 4 bases from J, the gap between germline ends came to 23 bases. This CDR3 reads CSAIPGVQAAYEQYF. CDR3 coding DNA: TGCAGCGCAATACCGGGAGTCCAGGCAGCATACGAGCAGTACTTC.

This rearrangement joins TRBV7-9 to TRBJ2-1; D call uncertain. CDR1 is SEHNR, CDR2 FQNEAQ, per germline (reference sequence). This CDR3 region has 16 residues. V gave up 5 bases and J gave up 7 bases, with 21 bases separating them. The CDR3 DNA reads as TGTGCCAGCAGCCCAGCCACGGCCCCAGCTGCTAATGAGCAGTTCTTC. Encoded protein: CASSPATAPAANEQFF.

Here the CDR3 reads CSVGDPEHGYEQYF. CDR3 DNA sequence: TGCAGCGTGGGCGACCCCGAGCATGGCTACGAGCAGTACTTC. The rearrangement joins TRBV29-1 to TRBJ2-7; D gene unclear. The germline V gene encodes CDR1 SQVTM and CDR2 ANQGSEA. The CDR3 extends over 14 amino acids. With 6 bases removed from V and 3 bases from J, the gap between germline ends came to 18 bases.

This clonotype has only a few counts. V is TRBV11-1 and J is TRBJ2-7, with D maybe TRBD1 (6 bases). The CDR3 contains 13 residues. The V gene's germline CDR1 is SGHAT and CDR2 FQDESV (reference sequence). V lost 5 bases and J 2 bases, leaving 10 bases between the germline ends. In nucleotides, the CDR3 is TGTGCCAGCAGCCCCAGGGGCCCCTACGAGCAGTACTTC. Its protein product is CASSPRGPYEQYF.

This clonotype was observed a handful of times. The gene calls are TRBV7-9 and TRBJ2-2; TRBD1 matches 7 bases. This CDR3 is built from 17 residues. V lost 0 bases to trimming and J lost 4 bases; unmatched junction nucleotides: 8. CDR1 is SEHNR, CDR2 FQNEAQ, per germline (reference sequence). This CDR3 is CASSLAPGTESTGELFF. The CDR3 DNA reads as TGTGCCAGCAGCTTAGCCCCCGGGACAGAATCCACCGGGGAGCTGTTTTTT.

The rearrangement links TRBV4-2 to TRBJ2-2, with D uncertain. The CDR3 spans 16 residues. V was trimmed by 4 bases and J by 1 base, leaving 13 bases between them. Germline-derived CDR1 and CDR2 are LGHNA and YNFKEQ. This CDR3 is CASSPSPPGNTGELFF. The CDR3 region has the DNA TGTGCCAGCAGCCCTTCCCCCCCAGGGAACACCGGGGAGCTGTTTTTT.

The chain combines TRBV7-9 with TRBJ2-3; 10 bases are a match to TRBD1. Germline V gene sequence: CDR1 SEHNR, CDR2 FQNEAQ (reference sequence). The CDR3 sequence is 16 residues long. Losses at the gene ends were 0 bases for V and 5 bases for J; bases not matched to a gene: 5. The CDR3 spells CASSLAGQGTQDTQYF. DNA for the CDR3: TGTGCCAGCAGCTTAGCGGGACAGGGGACCCAAGATACGCAGTATTTT.

The chain recombines TRBV4-3 with TRBJ2-7; 9 bases agree with TRBD2. V was pared by 0 bases and J by 3 bases, with 6 bases of the junction left unmatched. CDR3 size: 16 residues. Germline V lookup: CDR1 LGHNA, CDR2 YSLEER. DNA of the CDR3: TGCGCCAGCAGCCAAGATATCAGCGGGAGGATCTACGAGCAGTACTTC. It is translated as CASSQDISGRIYEQYF.

This clonotype was detected once. V usage is TRBV6-1 and J usage is TRBJ2-7, with TRBD1 matching over 9 bases. Looked up from germline, CDR1 is MNHNS and CDR2 is SASEGT. The CDR3 contains 16 residues. The trim removed 7 bases at V and 2 bases at J, leaving 12 bases unmatched. The CDR3 here is CASKSTGTGPPYEQYF. The DNA for the CDR3 is TGTGCCAGCAAAAGCACCGGGACAGGGCCGCCCTACGAGCAGTACTTC.

The table lists this clonotype with a few counts. The chain links TRBV5-5 to TRBJ1-1; D is ambiguous. Trimming took off 4 bases at V and 0 bases at J, with 13 bases between the two ends. Germline V gene data show CDR1 as SGHKS and CDR2 as YYEKEE (reference sequence). This CDR3 has 15 residues. CDR3 amino acids: CASSPETYMNTEAFF. The CDR3 DNA reads as TGTGCCAGCAGCCCGGAGACATACATGAACACTGAAGCTTTCTTT.

The genes are TRBV29-1 and TRBJ2-1; 12 nucleotides align to TRBD2. Trimming took 1 base from V and 4 from J; bases not matched to a gene: 5. The CDR3 length is 16 residues. Germline CDR1 SQVTM, CDR2 ANQGSEA. The CDR3 is CSVEVSSGRGYNEQFF. The CDR3 DNA sequence: TGCAGCGTTGAAGTATCTAGCGGGAGGGGGTACAATGAGCAGTTCTTC.

V is TRBV15 and J is TRBJ1-5; D is ambiguous. CDR3 length equals 16 residues. V was cut by 3 bases and J by 3 bases, with 15 bases left in between. Germline values: CDR1 LNHNV, CDR2 YYDKDF (reference sequence). The DNA for the CDR3 is TGTGCCACCAGCAGCGCCCGGGATTTACCCAATCAGCCCCAGCATTTT. It specifies CATSSARDLPNQPQHF.

V is TRBV7-9 and J is TRBJ2-7; D is unclear. Deletions cut 5 bases from V and 2 bases from J, with 22 bases between. Germline loops: CDR1 SEHNR, CDR2 FQNEAQ (reference sequence). This CDR3 has 17 residues. The CDR3 sequence is CASSAAPDGRQTYEQYF. In DNA form, the CDR3 reads TGTGCCAGCAGCGCCGCCCCCGATGGTAGGCAGACCTACGAGCAGTACTTC.

This clonotype showed up just a few times. The genes are TRBV20-1 and TRBJ2-2, with D perhaps TRBD1 or TRBD2 (5 bases each). The CDR3 has 17 amino acids. Trimming stripped 2 bases from V and 7 bases from J, with 23 bases between. Germline CDR1 DFQATT, CDR2 SNEGSKA (reference sequence). CDR3 in DNA: TGCAGTGCTAGACCCCTTCTTACCGGGACCCAGGACGGGGAGCTGTTTTTT. Translation gives CSARPLLTGTQDGELFF.

The rearrangement joins TRBV27 to TRBJ1-5, with D possibly TRBD1 on 6 matching bases. The germline gives CDR1 MNHEY, CDR2 SMNVEV (reference sequence). The V and J ends lost 5 bases and 5 bases respectively, with 13 bases between them. The CDR3 has 14 amino acids. The CDR3 DNA reads as TGTGCCAGCAGTACCAAGACAGGAGATCAGCCCCAGCATTTT. The encoded protein is CASSTKTGDQPQHF.

The chain recombines TRBV4-1 with TRBJ2-5; D possibly uses TRBD1 or TRBD2 (5 bases each). Germline loops: CDR1 MGHRA, CDR2 YSYEKL. Trimming took 2 bases from V and 2 from J, leaving 9 bases between them. The CDR3 loop spans 14 amino acids. The chain's CDR3 is CASSQLGVQETQYF. CDR3 in DNA: TGCGCCAGCAGCCAACTGGGGGTGCAAGAGACCCAGTACTTC.

This clonotype was counted ten times or more. This chain links TRBV5-1 with TRBJ2-3; 9 bases line up with TRBD1. The CDR3 is 14 amino acids. Germline V gives CDR1 SGHRS, CDR2 YFSETQ. The trim removed 4 bases at V and 5 bases at J, leaving 5 bases unmatched. The CDR3, as DNA: TGCGCCAGCAGCACGGGACAGGGACTAGATACGCAGTATTTT. Translated, it gives CASSTGQGLDTQYF.

This clonotype turned up a few times. The CDR3 DNA follows: TGTGCCAGCAGCATAGAGGCTAGCGGGAGGATCGAGCAGTACTTC. It is translated as CASSIEASGRIEQYF. The V call is TRBV7-6, the J call TRBJ2-7; 11 nucleotides agree with TRBD2. This CDR3 region has 15 residues. V lost 5 bases to trimming and J lost 6 bases; unmatched junction nucleotides: 9. Germline V lookup: CDR1 SGHVS, CDR2 FNYEAQ.